Below are 19 T cell receptor beta chains sequenced from a single sample in a study of T cell repertoires in cytomegalovirus infection. TCRdb re-analysed the reads in MiXCR, keeping a single row per CDR3 protein. The data contain a few hundred thousand distinct CDR3 sequences, under 45% of them singletons. Their antigens remain unidentified. The sequences come from cultured PBMCs, collected from culture after CMV antigen stimulation. The receptors shown here come from a human donor in good health (CMV status not recorded). Some clones in this sample may be carry-over from other donors' samples.

The CDR3 nucleotides are TGCAGTGCTAGCTTGGACAGGGGGCCAGGTCAGCCCCAGCATTTT. It codes for CSASLDRGPGQPQHF. This chain links TRBV20-1 with TRBJ1-5; 11 bases are shared with TRBD1. V was pared by 3 bases and J by 6 bases, with 7 bases of the junction left unmatched. Germline loops: CDR1 DFQATT, CDR2 SNEGSKA (reference sequence). The CDR3 is made up of 15 amino acids.

This clonotype has more than one count but fewer than ten. The chain is built from TRBV7-6 and TRBJ1-1; D remains unclear. Germline CDR1 reads SGHVS; CDR2 reads FNYEAQ. V dropped 4 bases and J dropped 4 bases, with 4 bases sitting between them. This CDR3 has 11 amino acids. Written as DNA, the CDR3 is TGTGCCAGCAGCTCCAGCACTGAAGCTTTCTTT. Its protein is CASSSSTEAFF.

This clonotype was picked up many times. The CDR3 nucleotides read TGTGCCAGCAGCTTAGTCGCCGGGACAGGGTTGGATGAGCAGTTCTTC. It yields the protein CASSLVAGTGLDEQFF. The V call is TRBV7-2, the J call TRBJ2-1; 9 bases align to TRBD1. V shed 1 base, J shed 8 bases, and the junction held 9 bases outside the gene matches. Per the germline V gene, CDR1 is SGHTA and CDR2 is FQGNSA. The CDR3 sequence is 16 residues long. The complete variable domain, with remaining parts taken from reference TRBV7-2 and TRBJ2-1, reads GAGVSQSPSNKVTEKGKDVELRCDPISGHTALYWYRQSLGQGLEFLIYFQGNSAPDKSGLPSDRFSAERTGGSVSTLTIQRTQQEDSAVYLCASSLVAGTGLDEQFFGPGTRLTVL.

The V and J genes are TRBV12-5 and TRBJ2-1, with D maybe TRBD1 (6 bases). Deletions cut 9 bases from V and 3 bases from J, with 15 bases between. CDR3 length: 14 amino acids. Germline CDR1 is LGHNT and CDR2 is FRNRAP. The CDR3 DNA reads TGTGCTAGCGGTACAGGGAGCTTCTACAATGAGCAGTTCTTC. The encoded protein is CASGTGSFYNEQFF. Supplemented by reference TRBV12-5 and TRBJ2-1, the full variable domain reads DARVTQTPRHKVTEMGQEVTMRCQPILGHNTVFWYRQTMMQGLELLAYFRNRAPLDDSGMPKDRFSAEMPDATLATLKIQPSEPRDSAVYFCASGTGSFYNEQFFGPGTRLTVL.

The rearrangement uses TRBV27 and TRBJ2-3, with 9 bases aligning to TRBD2. Germline trimming cut 4 bases from V and 6 bases from J; bases unmatched to any gene: 5. This CDR3 region has 14 residues. Germline values: CDR1 MNHEY, CDR2 SMNVEV (reference sequence). For the CDR3, the DNA is TGTGCCAGCAGTTCCGGGACTAGCTGGGATACGCAGTATTTT. Its protein product is CASSSGTSWDTQYF.

This clonotype has only one observation. The rearrangement joins TRBV28 to TRBJ1-2; the D is unclear. V was clipped by 6 bases and J by 3 bases, with 11 bases between them. Germline CDR1 and CDR2: MDHEN and SYDVKM. The CDR3 totals 13 residues. CDR3 region: CASRKGRDYGYTF. For the CDR3, the DNA is TGTGCCAGCAGGAAAGGACGGGACTATGGCTACACCTTC.

This clonotype was picked up a small number of times. The J gene is TRBJ2-5, the V gene TRBV5-1, with a possible D match to TRBD2 (6 bases). Germline V gene sequence: CDR1 SGHRS, CDR2 YFSETQ. V was shortened by 7 bases and J by 2 bases, with 15 bases between the two germline ends. The CDR3 runs 14 residues. The DNA of the CDR3 is TGCGCCAGCTGTGCAGGAGCGGGTCAAGAGACCCAGTACTTC. It specifies CASCAGAGQETQYF.

The chain employs TRBV20-1 and TRBJ2-2, with D tentatively TRBD2 (6 bases). In germline, CDR1 is DFQATT, CDR2 SNEGSKA (reference sequence). The CDR3 runs 14 residues. Trimming pared 5 bases from V and 6 bases from J, leaving 16 bases between. CDR3 DNA: TGCAGTGCTCGGAACTCGGCGGGACCCGGGGAGCTGTTTTTT. As protein: CSARNSAGPGELFF.

The table lists this clonotype with many counts. The rearrangement links TRBV7-2 to TRBJ2-1; 10 nucleotides line up with TRBD2. Germline V gene data show CDR1 as SGHTA and CDR2 as FQGNSA. Losses at the gene ends were 5 bases for V and 4 bases for J; bases not matched to a gene: 8. This CDR3 contains 16 residues. CDR3 sequence reads: CASSPEAGGTYNEQFF. The DNA of the CDR3 is TGTGCCAGCAGCCCCGAAGCGGGAGGGACTTACAATGAGCAGTTCTTC.

This clonotype has just a few counts. The V call is TRBV6-1, the J call TRBJ1-6, with 8 bases aligning to TRBD1. CDR3 length: 13 amino acids. V was clipped by 3 bases and J by 10 bases; unmatched bases: 2. The germline V gene encodes CDR1 MNHNS and CDR2 SASEGT. CDR3 sequence reads: CASSDRGLSPLHF. Here the CDR3 DNA reads TGTGCCAGCAGTGACAGGGGGCTCTCACCCCTCCACTTT.

A few counts support this clonotype. The chain recombines TRBV28 with TRBJ2-7; 12 bases fit TRBD2. There are 16 residues in the CDR3. Looked up from germline, CDR1 is MDHEN and CDR2 is SYDVKM. Trimming at V came to 4 bases and at J to 4 bases, leaving 8 bases not matched to a gene. CDR3 sequence reads: CASSSLAGGLLYEQYF. CDR3 nucleotide sequence: TGTGCCAGCAGTTCCCTAGCGGGAGGGCTCTTATACGAGCAGTACTTC.

V and J are TRBV4-1 and TRBJ1-6, with 7 positions matching TRBD1. The CDR3 extends over 14 amino acids. V dropped 1 base and J dropped 12; count of bases not matched to a gene: 6. Germline CDR1 MGHRA, CDR2 YSYEKL. CDR3 loop: CASSQGQGGRPLHF. CDR3 bases: TGCGCCAGCAGCCAAGGGCAGGGGGGTAGACCCCTCCACTTT.

The chain joins TRBV11-2 to TRBJ2-3; perhaps TRBD2 as D (5 bases). The CDR3 has 14 amino acids. CDR1 and CDR2 (germline): SGHAT, FQNNGV. V was pared by 5 bases and J by 4 bases, with 13 bases between. The CDR3 protein is CASSRTGVPDTQYF. In DNA form, the CDR3 reads TGTGCCAGCAGCCGCACCGGGGTTCCAGATACGCAGTATTTT.

The chain joins TRBV19 to TRBJ1-1; D remains unclear. From germline, CDR1 is LNHDA and CDR2 SQIVND (reference sequence). Deletions cut 3 bases from V and 0 bases from J, with 11 bases between. The CDR3 covers 15 residues. The chain's CDR3 is CASSIGGRMNTEAFF. The DNA of the CDR3 is TGTGCCAGTAGTATTGGAGGTCGGATGAACACTGAAGCTTTCTTT.

The table lists this clonotype with a few counts. The DNA for the CDR3 is TGTGCCAGCAGGCCCATGGGAGAGGGTACCGGGGAGCTGTTTTTT. Encoded protein: CASRPMGEGTGELFF. This chain links TRBV12-3 or TRBV12-4 with TRBJ2-2; D perhaps matches TRBD2 (5 bases). V lost 6 bases and J 5 bases, leaving 16 bases between the germline ends. The CDR3 is 15 residues long.

V usage is TRBV6-5 and J usage is TRBJ2-2, with D maybe TRBD1 (5 bases). Per the germline V gene, CDR1 is MNHEY and CDR2 is SVGAGI. Between the trimmed V and J ends, which lost 7 bases and 3 bases, there was a span of 18 bases. The CDR3 sequence is 16 residues long. In DNA form, the CDR3 reads TGTGCCAGCACTACAAGGGCAGGGTCGGACACCGGGGAGCTGTTTTTT. This sequence encodes CASTTRAGSDTGELFF.

The rearrangement joins TRBV29-1 to TRBJ2-7, with 8 bases that match TRBD1. J lost 9 bases, V lost 8 bases, and 12 bases had no gene match. The CDR3 covers 12 residues. Germline lookup yields CDR1 SQVTM and CDR2 ANQGSEA. CDR3 residues: CSSLGTGGMQYF. CDR3 nucleotides: TGCAGCTCTTTGGGGACAGGTGGAATGCAGTACTTC.

The count of this clonotype is one. One end of the junction is discordant with germline, which a read error may explain. The chain links TRBV11-2 to TRBJ1-2; D ambiguous. Germline V gene lookup returns CDR1 SGHAT and CDR2 FQNNGV. The CDR3 runs to 11 residues. CDR3 in amino acids: CASSPIVETLF. CDR3 coding DNA: TGTGCCAGCAGCCCGATTGTGGAGACACTCTTC.

V and J are TRBV4-3 and TRBJ2-2, with D unclear. Germline-derived CDR1 and CDR2 are LGHNA and YSLEER. The CDR3 is 14 amino acids. V was clipped by 1 base and J by 2 bases, with 5 bases between them. CDR3 nucleotides: TGCGCCAGCAGCCAAGGTCGAAACACCGGGGAGCTGTTTTTT. The encoded protein is CASSQGRNTGELFF.